The TCR beta chain under discussion was sequenced for a study of cytomegalovirus exposure and HLA in healthy donors. Study as a whole: Genotyping of nearly 400 donors showed that 80% to 85% belonged to the Caucasian-associated ancestry cluster. Study-wide findings and caveats: Analysis was performed later, and it showed HLA-associated TCR beta chains to be more clonally expanded than equally common others.

This CDR3 region has 15 residues. V was cut by 0 bases and J by 4 bases, with 12 bases left in between. Germline-derived CDR1 and CDR2 are LGHNT and FRNRAP. Turning to this clone: What it binds is unknown.

The PCR ran on 60 Vbeta and 13 Jbeta primers. Some clones are missing from TCRdb's copy, which holds only in-frame ones; the method was immunoSEQ multiplex PCR. The table gives tens of thousands of clones; the top ten clones make up about 4% of it. This clonotype originated in a woman aged 18-35 years in good health and CMV-seronegative. The J gene is TRBJ1-1, the V gene TRBV12-5; a weak D match, TRBD1 (5 bases). Sequenced input: PBMCs. CDR3 DNA sequence: TGTGCTAGTGGTTTGGTCGGAGACGGGGGCACTGAAGCTTTCTTT. It translates to CASGLVGDGGTEAFF.